This T cell receptor (beta chain) was captured by sequencing in a study of Tregs in tolerant kidney transplant recipients. At the level of the study: The nonmyeloablative bone marrow transplants came from related graft donors, with transient mixed chimerism.

Per the germline V gene, CDR1 is MNHNS and CDR2 is SASEGT. Between the trimmed V and J ends, which lost 3 bases and 1 base, there was a span of 7 bases. The CDR3 extends over 13 amino acids. Clones were read by immunoSEQ multiplex PCR, and TCRdb kept only the in-frame ones, dropping some. The ten top clones account for roughly an eighth, within a sample of 30,000 or so clones. As to this clone: The read stops 3 residues short of the end of the CDR3; the missing end is completed from the germline J gene. This sample includes further DNA sequences coding for the same CDR3.

The rearrangement links TRBV6-1 to TRBJ2-7; D possibly corresponds to TRBD2 (6 bases). The origin of this receptor is a human donor who received a combined kidney and bone marrow transplant. Sequenced here: CD8+ T cells from blood, sampled before the transplant. The CDR3 region is CASSEGLSYEQYF. CDR3 DNA (partial): TGTGCCAGCAGTGAGGGACTGTCCTACGAG.